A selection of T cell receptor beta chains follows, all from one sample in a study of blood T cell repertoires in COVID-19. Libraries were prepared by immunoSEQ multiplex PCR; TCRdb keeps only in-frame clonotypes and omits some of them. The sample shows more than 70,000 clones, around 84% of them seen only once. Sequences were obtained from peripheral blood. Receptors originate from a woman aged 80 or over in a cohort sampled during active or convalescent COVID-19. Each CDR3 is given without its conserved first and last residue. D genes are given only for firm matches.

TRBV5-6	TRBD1	ASSSGTANPYGYT
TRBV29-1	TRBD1	SVAWTGTGYASSYNEQF
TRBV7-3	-	ASRTGPNTEAF
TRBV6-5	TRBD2	ASSLGGSTDTQY
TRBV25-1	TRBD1	ASRGTGSYNEQF
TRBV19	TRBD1	ASIMTGYTEAF
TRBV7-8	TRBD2	ASSFPAGGSYEQY
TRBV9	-	ASSVQGSTDTQY
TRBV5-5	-	ASSRRDWVNEQF
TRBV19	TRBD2	ASNGKTSGYEQY
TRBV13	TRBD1	ASSWNRGLNEKLF
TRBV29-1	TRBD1	SVEGQGLNEQF
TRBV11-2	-	ASSLVGPGAGNTIY
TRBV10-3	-	AMWGGENTEAF
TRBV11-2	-	ASSSERKSSGNTIY
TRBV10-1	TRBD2	ASSESGIAGEEQF
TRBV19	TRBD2	ATSRLAGTGELF
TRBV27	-	ASSLAQQGRSWTEAF
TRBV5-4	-	ATGQYTGELF
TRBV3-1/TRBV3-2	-	ASSQVADNEKLF
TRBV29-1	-	SVRRGGYEQY
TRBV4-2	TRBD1	ASSQVPPQGVYEQY
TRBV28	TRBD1	ASSVGAGGGNQPQH
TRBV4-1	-	ASSLIQGLSTEAF
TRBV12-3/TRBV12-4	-	ASSPIVADTQY
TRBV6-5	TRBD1	ASSYMAGGPGTEAF
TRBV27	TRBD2	ASSLKGLASYEQY
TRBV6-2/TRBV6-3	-	ASSWGGYNEQF
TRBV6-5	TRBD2	ASSYVTSGRRNEQF
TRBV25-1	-	ASSEWERGRAHGYT
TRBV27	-	ASSYSGGNTGELF